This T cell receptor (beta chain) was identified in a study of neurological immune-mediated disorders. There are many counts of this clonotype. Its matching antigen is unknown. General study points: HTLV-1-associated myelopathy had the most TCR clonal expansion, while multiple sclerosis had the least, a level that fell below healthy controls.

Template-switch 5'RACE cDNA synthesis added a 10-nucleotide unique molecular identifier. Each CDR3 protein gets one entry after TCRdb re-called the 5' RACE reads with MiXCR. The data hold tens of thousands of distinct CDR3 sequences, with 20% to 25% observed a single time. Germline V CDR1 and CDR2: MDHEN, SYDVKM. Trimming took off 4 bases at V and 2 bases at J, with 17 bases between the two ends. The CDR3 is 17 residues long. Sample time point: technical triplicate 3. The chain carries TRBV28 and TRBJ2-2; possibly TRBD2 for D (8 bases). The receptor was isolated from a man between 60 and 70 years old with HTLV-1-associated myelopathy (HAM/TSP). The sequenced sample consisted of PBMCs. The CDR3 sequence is CASSYPGGGANTGELFF. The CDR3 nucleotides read TGTGCCAGCAGTTACCCGGGAGGGGGCGCAAACACCGGGGAGCTGTTTTTT.